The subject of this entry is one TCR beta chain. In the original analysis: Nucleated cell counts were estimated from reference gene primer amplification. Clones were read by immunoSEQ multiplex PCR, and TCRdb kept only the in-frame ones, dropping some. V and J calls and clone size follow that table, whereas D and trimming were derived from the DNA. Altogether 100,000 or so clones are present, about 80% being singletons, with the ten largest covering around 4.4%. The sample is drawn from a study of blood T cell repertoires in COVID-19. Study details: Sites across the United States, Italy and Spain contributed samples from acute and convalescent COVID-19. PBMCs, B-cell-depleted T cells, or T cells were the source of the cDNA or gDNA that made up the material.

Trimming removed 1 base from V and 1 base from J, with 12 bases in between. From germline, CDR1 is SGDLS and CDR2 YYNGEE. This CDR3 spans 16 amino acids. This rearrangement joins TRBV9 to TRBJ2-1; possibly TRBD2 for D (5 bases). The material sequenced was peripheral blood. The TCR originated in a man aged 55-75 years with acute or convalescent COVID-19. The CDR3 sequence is CASSVIADFSYNEQFF. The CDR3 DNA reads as TGTGCCAGCAGCGTAATTGCGGACTTTTCCTACAATGAGCAGTTCTTC.